This is a list of T cell receptor beta chains from one sample in a study of shared clonotypes between healthy human individuals. This table comes from immunoSEQ multiplex PCR, and its TCRdb copy is limited to in-frame clones, with some not included. The sample carries approximately 1.5 million clones, 98% recorded once. The sample consisted of naive CD4+ T cells sorted from blood. Receptor source: a man aged 30-40 years in good health. Both conserved end residues are part of each CDR3. Each record gives: clone size, V gene, CDR3 protein. Not every row has a clone size; where given, it reads once, few, many or a size class.

>once|TRBV7-3
CASSLRGGADYEQYF
>-|TRBV7-8
CASSSDRDRAYNEQFF
>-|TRBV9
CASSVAGAWTDTQYF
>-|TRBV6-6
CASSYQSVNTGELFF
>-|TRBV7-2
CASSLRQGNQPQHF
>-|TRBV7-9
CASSLEGNSNEKLFF
>-|TRBV6-5
CASSYEGTGANVLTF
>-|TRBV28
CASSLARRGSYEQYF
>-|TRBV15
CATSRATGPGANVLTF
>-|TRBV12-5
CASAAGGRAEDTGELFF
>-|TRBV2
CASRVRQGDTEAFF
>-|TRBV10-2
CASSESGANYNEQFF
>-|TRBV7-9
CASVTSARLSDNEQFF
>-|TRBV28
CASSEVTGTGVHEQYF
>-|TRBV9
CASSPPGLGYEQYF
>-|TRBV7-8
CASSLVTGQGITDTQYF
>-|TRBV14
CASSQDLVGAYGYTF
>once|TRBV6-1
CASSALTGGGEQYF
>-|TRBV29-1
CSVEGQTSSYEQYF
>-|TRBV18
CASSPLLPTQTYNEQFF
>-|TRBV9
CASSVAGTLNTGELFF
>once|TRBV7-2
CASSLSLAPETQYF
>-|TRBV30
CAWSVRSTGLNKETQYF
>-|TRBV5-1
CASSLGGAFLNNEQFF
>-|TRBV30
CAWCKTHRVGEQYF
>-|TRBV10-3
CAVTLTGTAEQYF
>-|TRBV7-2
CASSFSSQDYNEQFF
>-|TRBV29-1
CSVDSSHETQYF
>-|TRBV5-1
CASRSSGTGGETQYF
>-|TRBV20-1
CSAQGSYEQYF
>once|TRBV7-3
CASSSGLAATDTQYF
>once|TRBV5-1
CASSTTSGRGDEQFF
>once|TRBV10-3
CAISPTPGQGFGEQYF